There are a few counts of the clone carrying this TCR beta chain. Its matching antigen is unknown. A second PCR of 7 to 11 cycles used a sample-barcoded 5' primer and a J-beta primer mix. TCRdb re-called the 5' RACE reads with MiXCR, one entry per CDR3 protein. The table records about 1,800,000 distinct CDR3 sequences, approximately 30% of them present only once. This entry is derived from a study of blood T cells in healthy people across ages. Peripheral blood, about 9.4 milliliters per donor, was collected. Germline CDR1 reads SGHRS; CDR2 reads YFSETQ. CDR3 size: 14 residues. V shed 4 bases and J shed 5 bases, with 16 bases lying between them. Notes on the study in general: Comparison with aged donors showed that long-lived donors had more naive CD4+ cells and higher diversity.

The source of this sequence is a young woman in good health. Material: blood. The chain is built from TRBV5-1 and TRBJ2-7; possible D gene TRBD2, 6 bases. The CDR3 protein is CASSGTGVRDEQYF. The CDR3 DNA reads TGCGCCAGCAGCGGGACTGGCGTTCGGGACGAGCAGTACTTC.